The clone carrying this T cell receptor (beta chain) was seen more than once but under ten times. Its antigen is undetermined. The authors used template switching to add a universal primer site and gave cDNA unique molecular identifiers. TCRdb re-called the 5' RACE reads with MiXCR, one entry per CDR3 protein. The sample shows around 250,000 distinct CDR3 sequences, about 8.9% of them seen only once. The sample comes from a study of identical twins. Study-wide findings and caveats: When twins shared out-of-frame alpha sequences, those sequences had excess low generation probability. Zero-insertion findings could be partly confounded by invariant cells (MAIT and iNKT cells). Models underestimated out-of-frame TCR alpha sharing in monozygotic twins.

The same specimen was also included in a second study, on yellow fever vaccine responses in identical twins.

This clonotype originated in a woman aged 18-29 years in good health. The source material was CD8+ T cells sorted from blood.

The CDR3 here is CASSGTGATDTQYF. In DNA form, the CDR3 reads TGTGCCAGCAGCGGGACAGGAGCCACAGATACGCAGTATTTT. The chain couples TRBV27 to TRBJ2-3; TRBD1 matches 8 bases. Germline lookup yields CDR1 MNHEY and CDR2 SMNVEV (reference sequence). V shed 6 bases, J shed 2 bases, and the junction held 4 bases outside the gene matches. There are 14 residues in the CDR3.